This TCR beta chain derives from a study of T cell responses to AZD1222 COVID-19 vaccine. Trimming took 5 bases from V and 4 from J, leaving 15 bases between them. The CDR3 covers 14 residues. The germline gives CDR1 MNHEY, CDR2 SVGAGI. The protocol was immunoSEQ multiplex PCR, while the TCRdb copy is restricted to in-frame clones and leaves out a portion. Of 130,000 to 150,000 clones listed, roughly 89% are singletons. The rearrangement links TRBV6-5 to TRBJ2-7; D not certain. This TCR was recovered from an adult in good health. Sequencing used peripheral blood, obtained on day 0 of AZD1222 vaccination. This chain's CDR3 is CASSRRSAGYEQYF. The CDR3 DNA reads TGTGCCAGCAGTAGACGCTCAGCCGGTTACGAGCAGTACTTC.